This T cell receptor (beta chain) was obtained from a study of CD8 T cells in ankylosing spondylitis. The study's findings and limits: A motif of under 10 highly homologous TCR beta variants was seen as apparently characteristic of ankylosing spondylitis blood. Matched synovial fluid from ankylosing spondylitis patients was reported to be enriched for disease-linked clones.

In germline, CDR1 is SNHLY, CDR2 FYNNEI. V lost 6 bases and J 1 base, leaving 11 bases between the germline ends. The CDR3 is 14 amino acids. On this clonotype itself: Its cognate antigen is unknown.

By quantitative 5'-RACE with molecular barcodes, the TCR beta libraries were made. TCRdb reprocessed the 5' RACE reads with MiXCR, giving one entry per CDR3 protein. Of some 250,000 distinct CDR3 sequences in the sample, approximately 24% were seen once. The sequence derives from a male donor with ankylosing spondylitis or in good health (not recorded which). The sample consisted of blood, either unsorted or a sorted T cell fraction (not recorded which). The chain couples TRBV2 to TRBJ2-3; D is tentatively TRBD1 or TRBD2 (5 bases each). As DNA, the CDR3 is TGTGCCAGCAGGCCGGGGCGGCGCACAGATACGCAGTATTTT. It specifies CASRPGRRTDTQYF. The complete variable domain, with remaining parts taken from reference TRBV2 and TRBJ2-3, reads EPEVTQTPSHQVTQMGQEVILRCVPISNHLYFYWYRQILGQKVEFLVSFYNNEISEKSEIFDDQFSVERPDGSNFTLKIRSTKLEDSAMYFCASRPGRRTDTQYFGPGTRLTVL.